Shown below are 10 T cell receptor beta chains from a single sample sequenced in a study of patients and donors after allogeneic stem cell transplantation. MiXCR, applied by TCRdb to the RT-PCR reads, yields one record per CDR3 protein. The sample includes 400,000 to 450,000 distinct CDR3 sequences, more than 15% of them seen just once. The specimen was blood, either unsorted or a sorted T cell fraction (not recorded which). These TCRs come from a human donor who was either an allogeneic HSCT recipient or a stem cell or donor lymphocyte infusion donor (not recorded which). It is not recorded whose cells these are; they may come from a transplant donor.

This clonotype was picked up many times. This sequence joins TRBV29-1 and TRBJ2-7, with D tentatively TRBD1 (6 bases). The CDR3 runs 14 residues. Germline V CDR1 and CDR2: SQVTM, ANQGSEA. V was pared by 0 bases and J by 2 bases, with 11 bases between. Here the CDR3 reads CSVEDWGRAYEQYF. DNA of the CDR3: TGCAGCGTTGAAGATTGGGGGCGCGCCTACGAGCAGTACTTC.

This clonotype was recorded a few times. The chain recombines TRBV2 with TRBJ1-3, with D perhaps TRBD1 (6 bases). Trimming removed 6 bases from V and 0 bases from J, with 12 bases in between. The CDR3 covers 15 residues. Germline CDR1 is SNHLY and CDR2 is FYNNEI. CDR3 in DNA: TGTGCCAGCAGGACAGGTGGATACTCTGGAAACACCATATATTTT. Residues: CASRTGGYSGNTIYF. The variable domain in full, completed from reference TRBV2 and TRBJ1-3, reads EPEVTQTPSHQVTQMGQEVILRCVPISNHLYFYWYRQILGQKVEFLVSFYNNEISEKSEIFDDQFSVERPDGSNFTLKIRSTKLEDSAMYFCASRTGGYSGNTIYFGEGSWLTVV.

The rearrangement links TRBV12-3 or TRBV12-4 to TRBJ2-1; 9 bases agree with TRBD1. With V trimmed by 4 bases and J by 1 base, 8 bases remained unmatched. The CDR3 extends over 17 amino acids. The CDR3 spells CASSSVTGTGSYNEQFF. In DNA, the CDR3 is TGTGCCAGCAGTTCCGTAACCGGGACAGGGTCCTACAATGAGCAGTTCTTC.

In its sample, this clonotype was seen a few times. J is TRBJ2-3 and V is TRBV24-1; D is uncertain. The CDR3 contains 13 residues. Trimming left V 4 bases short and J 11 bases short, with 15 bases between. Germline CDR1 is KGHDR and CDR2 is SFDVKD. The CDR3 region is CATSDPGPYKQYF. CDR3 sequence (DNA): TGTGCCACCAGTGACCCTGGGCCATACAAGCAGTATTTT.

The rearrangement uses TRBV25-1 and TRBJ2-7, with no clear D. Trimming removed 2 bases from V and 0 bases from J, with 11 bases in between. Germline V gene sequence: CDR1 MGHDK, CDR2 SYGVNS. The CDR3 is 15 residues long. CDR3 sequence: CASSEGIGASYEQYF. Here the CDR3 DNA reads TGTGCCAGCAGTGAAGGTATAGGCGCCTCCTACGAGCAGTACTTC.

This clonotype has only a few counts. The chain has TRBV24-1 and TRBJ1-5; D is possibly TRBD1 (5 bases). V gave up 4 bases and J gave up 4 bases, with 13 bases separating them. The CDR3 is 15 residues long. Germline CDR1 is KGHDR and CDR2 is SFDVKD. CDR3 in DNA: TGTGCCACCAGTGAGGGACGACAGATGAATCAGCCCCAGCATTTT. Its translation: CATSEGRQMNQPQHF.

This clonotype has only a few counts. The rearrangement uses TRBV12-3 or TRBV12-4 and TRBJ1-1; 10 bases fit TRBD1. V was pared by 6 bases and J by 7 bases, with 8 bases of the junction left unmatched. There are 14 residues in the CDR3. The DNA for the CDR3 is TGTGCCAGCAGGTGGACAGGGGGTAGTTTTGAAGCTTTCTTT. It translates to CASRWTGGSFEAFF.

CDR3 protein: CASSLGQASNQPQHF. The DNA for the CDR3 is TGCGCCAGCAGCTTGGGACAGGCTAGCAATCAGCCCCAGCATTTT. The chain couples TRBV5-1 to TRBJ1-5; perhaps TRBD1 as D (6 bases). Trimming took off 0 bases at V and 0 bases at J, with 7 bases between the two ends. Per the germline V gene, CDR1 is SGHRS and CDR2 is YFSETQ. This CDR3 contains 15 residues.

CDR3 region: CSAMDRARNSPLHF. The CDR3 nucleotides read TGCAGTGCCATGGACAGGGCACGGAATTCACCCCTCCACTTT. The chain carries TRBV20-1 and TRBJ1-6; 8 bases are a match to TRBD1. The CDR3 totals 14 residues. Germline loops: CDR1 DFQATT, CDR2 SNEGSKA (reference sequence). V lost 6 bases and J lost 7; bases outside the gene matches: 8.

This clonotype was counted at least ten times. The chain uses TRBV12-3 or TRBV12-4 and TRBJ2-3; no definite D call. Trimming left V 3 bases short and J 0 bases short, with 4 bases between. This CDR3 is built from 13 residues. The CDR3 DNA reads as TGTGCCAGCAGTTTGGAGAGCACAGATACGCAGTATTTT. Its protein is CASSLESTDTQYF.